This T cell receptor (beta chain) was captured in a study of Ad26.COV2.S vaccination and SARS-CoV-2 variants. The protocol was immunoSEQ multiplex PCR, while the TCRdb copy is restricted to in-frame clones and leaves out a portion. Of 510,000 or so clones listed, around 88% are singletons. V shed 4 bases and J shed 6 bases, with 7 bases lying between them. The CDR3 totals 12 residues. The V gene's germline CDR1 is KGHSY and CDR2 FQNENV. The study's findings and limits: Those who received the vaccine showed greater spike-specific TCR breadth than those given placebo. Researchers reported similar non-spike TCR breadth in vaccine and placebo recipients.

Treatment described: about 20 received Ad26.COV2.S at low or high dose, single or two shots; 5 received placebo; per-sample allocation not given. Specimen acquisition occurred on day 63 following the initial vaccine or placebo injection. As for this clone: Its antigen is as yet unknown.

The sample in question was peripheral blood, obtained in a trial of Ad26.COV2.S vaccine versus placebo. The TCR was taken from a person aged 18-60 years who received the Ad26.COV2.S COVID-19 vaccine or a placebo. The chain joins TRBV16 to TRBJ1-5; D is unclear. The CDR3 nucleotides are TGTGCCAGCAGCCCAAGGGCTCAGCCCCAGCATTTT. It codes for CASSPRAQPQHF.